The 18 T cell receptor beta chains listed next were all sequenced from one sample in a study of T-cell reconstitution after alpha-beta-depleted transplantation in children. Unique molecular identifiers were used in preparing the TCRbeta library. MiXCR, run by TCRdb on the PCR reads, gives a single entry per CDR3 protein. The sample holds 500,000 to 600,000 distinct CDR3 sequences, around 18% seen once. The sample here was PBMCs from the stem cell graft donor, taken from the stem cell graft. The receptor set was obtained from a human donor who donated a stem cell graft to a child with acute lymphoblastic leukemia.

The chain carries TRBV20-1 and TRBJ2-5; TRBD2 aligns across 8 bases. V lost 5 bases, J lost 1 base, and 9 bases stayed unmatched. The CDR3 loop spans 15 amino acids. Per the germline V gene, CDR1 is DFQATT and CDR2 is SNEGSKA (reference sequence). CDR3 protein: CSALAGTKVQETQYF. CDR3 DNA: TGCAGTGCTCTAGCGGGTACGAAAGTCCAAGAGACCCAGTACTTC.

The V gene is TRBV9, the J gene TRBJ1-2; D uncertain. Germline values: CDR1 SGDLS, CDR2 YYNGEE. V lost 4 bases and J 4 bases, leaving 14 bases between the germline ends. The CDR3 has 14 amino acids. CDR3 sequence: CASSSSGGIYGYTF. CDR3 nucleotides: TGTGCCAGCAGCTCCTCGGGAGGGATCTATGGCTACACCTTC.

The chain uses TRBV10-3 and TRBJ2-1; 8 bases are shared with TRBD2. Germline CDR1 is ENHRY and CDR2 is SYGVKD. This CDR3 has 14 residues. Losses at the gene ends were 10 bases for V and 7 bases for J; bases not matched to a gene: 12. The CDR3 DNA reads as TGTGCCACCGGGTCAGCGGGAGATCTTAATGAGCAGTTCTTC. Translated: CATGSAGDLNEQFF.

This clonotype was counted between two and nine times. V usage is TRBV12-3 or TRBV12-4 and J usage is TRBJ2-3; maybe TRBD1 (6 bases). V lost 8 bases and J lost 9, with 12 bases in between. This CDR3 has 11 amino acids. The CDR3 DNA sequence: TGTGCCAGCGCCGGGACACCAACGCAGTATTTT. This gives the protein CASAGTPTQYF.

The chain carries TRBV5-1 and TRBJ2-5; D is possibly TRBD1 (6 bases). The germline V gene encodes CDR1 SGHRS and CDR2 YFSETQ. V lost 7 bases, J lost 5 bases, and 21 bases lay in between. The CDR3 is made up of 15 amino acids. Here the CDR3 DNA reads TGCGCCAGCTGCACCCAGGGGCCCTACTTGGAGACCCAGTACTTC. As protein: CASCTQGPYLETQYF.

This clonotype was found many times. The junction does not match germline at one end; this may be a read error. The rearrangement joins TRBV5-1 to TRBJ2-1; D is uncertain. The CDR3 runs 12 residues. Germline values: CDR1 SGHRS, CDR2 YFSETQ. CDR3 sequence reads: CASSLVDNEQFF. The CDR3 nucleotides are TGTGCCAGCAGCTTGGTCGATAATGAGCAGTTCTTC.

The sample holds many counts of this clonotype. CDR3 residues: CASSARRSSYEQYF. The CDR3 nucleotides are TGCGCCAGCAGTGCGAGACGATCGTCCTACGAGCAGTACTTC. The chain combines TRBV10-1 with TRBJ2-7; D gene ambiguous. Trimming took 4 bases from V and 1 from J, leaving 11 bases between them. The CDR3 contains 14 residues. Germline V gives CDR1 WNHNN, CDR2 SYGVQD (reference sequence).

The V gene is TRBV5-1, the J gene TRBJ2-2, with D perhaps matching TRBD1 (6 bases). Trimming cost V 0 bases and J 4 bases, with 13 bases left between them. CDR1 is SGHRS and CDR2 is YFSETQ in the germline V gene. The CDR3 has 16 residues. The CDR3 spells CASSLVSGVPTGELFF. The CDR3, as DNA: TGCGCCAGCAGCTTGGTCTCAGGGGTACCCACCGGGGAGCTGTTTTTT. The whole variable domain, remainder taken from reference TRBV5-1 and TRBJ2-2, is KAGVTQTPRYLIKTRGQQVTLSCSPISGHRSVSWYQQTPGQGLQFLFEYFSETQRNKGNFPGRFSGRQFSNSRSEMNVSTLELGDSALYLCASSLVSGVPTGELFFGEGSRLTVL.

This clonotype was observed at least ten times. The J gene is TRBJ1-1, the V gene TRBV5-1; 9 bases align to TRBD1. The CDR3 covers 16 residues. Germline CDR1 SGHRS, CDR2 YFSETQ. The V segment lost 0 bases and the J segment 1 base; nucleotides outside the gene matches: 4. DNA for the CDR3: TGCGCCAGCAGCTTGGCCTACAGGGGGCCGAACACTGAAGCTTTCTTT. Its protein product is CASSLAYRGPNTEAFF.

The CDR3 region has the DNA TGCAGTGCTAGAGCGGGACGGGGATACACCGGGGAGCTGTTTTTT. Protein: CSARAGRGYTGELFF. The chain carries TRBV20-1 and TRBJ2-2, with D perhaps assigned TRBD1 or TRBD2 (5 bases each). The CDR3 length is 15 residues. Germline loops: CDR1 DFQATT, CDR2 SNEGSKA (reference sequence). Trimming stripped 1 base from V and 3 bases from J, with 12 bases between.

The V gene is TRBV9, the J gene TRBJ2-7; D gene ambiguous. Germline V gene sequence: CDR1 SGDLS, CDR2 YYNGEE. This CDR3 region has 16 residues. V was pared by 4 bases and J by 3 bases, with 20 bases between. The CDR3 loop reads CASSLEGVAVIYEQYF. CDR3 DNA sequence: TGTGCCAGCAGCCTCGAAGGAGTAGCCGTGATCTACGAGCAGTACTTC.

This clonotype appeared a few times. J is TRBJ2-3 and V is TRBV4-2; 8 positions agree with TRBD2. This CDR3 has 16 amino acids. Per germline, CDR1 LGHNA and CDR2 YNFKEQ. V was clipped by 1 base and J by 2 bases; unmatched bases: 5. The DNA of the CDR3 is TGTGCCAGCAGCCAAGTACAGCGGGAGCCCACAGATACGCAGTATTTT. Its protein product is CASSQVQREPTDTQYF.

In its sample, this clonotype was seen a few times. The rearrangement joins TRBV25-1 to TRBJ2-7; D is uncertain. CDR1 and CDR2 (germline): MGHDK, SYGVNS. Between the trimmed V and J ends, which lost 4 bases and 5 bases, there was a span of 6 bases. The CDR3 has 11 residues. For the CDR3, the DNA is TGTGCCAGCAGTGGTTCCCACGAGCAGTACTTC. Amino acids: CASSGSHEQYF.

This chain connects TRBV20-1 to TRBJ2-1; 9 bases align to TRBD1. Germline V CDR1 and CDR2: DFQATT, SNEGSKA (reference sequence). V lost 6 bases and J lost 0; bases outside the gene matches: 3. The CDR3 length is 14 residues. The CDR3 DNA follows: TGCAGTGCCCCGGACAGGGGCTCCTACAATGAGCAGTTCTTC. Translated: CSAPDRGSYNEQFF.

This clonotype has ten or more counts. The genes are TRBV29-1 and TRBJ1-1, with 10 nucleotides matching TRBD1. This CDR3 is 11 amino acids long. Germline CDR1 and CDR2: SQVTM and ANQGSEA. The junction had 4 bases not matched to a gene; V was cut back by 7 bases and J by 8 bases. The CDR3 protein is CSAGTGDEAFF. CDR3 bases: TGCAGCGCCGGGACAGGGGACGAAGCTTTCTTT.

The gene calls are TRBV20-1 and TRBJ1-5; 7 positions agree with TRBD1. Germline CDR1 reads DFQATT; CDR2 reads SNEGSKA (reference sequence). Unmatched junction bases numbered 8, after V lost 3 bases and J lost 3 bases. This CDR3 is built from 15 residues. The CDR3 DNA reads as TGCAGTGCTAGCCCCCCCACAGGGGCCAATCAGCCCCAGCATTTT. Its translation is CSASPPTGANQPQHF.

The chain is built from TRBV5-1 and TRBJ2-4; TRBD1 aligns across 9 bases. This CDR3 region has 15 residues. Germline V lookup: CDR1 SGHRS, CDR2 YFSETQ. V trimming: 0 bases; J trimming: 4 bases; junction bases outside the gene matches: 2. This CDR3 reads CASSLDGQGKNIQYF. Here the CDR3 DNA reads TGCGCCAGCAGCTTGGATGGACAGGGGAAAAACATTCAGTACTTC. Complete variable domain (other parts from reference TRBV5-1 and TRBJ2-4): KAGVTQTPRYLIKTRGQQVTLSCSPISGHRSVSWYQQTPGQGLQFLFEYFSETQRNKGNFPGRFSGRQFSNSRSEMNVSTLELGDSALYLCASSLDGQGKNIQYFGAGTRLSVL.

This clonotype came up a few times. This chain joins TRBV7-9 and TRBJ2-7; tentatively, D is TRBD1 or TRBD2 (5 bases each). The CDR3 has 14 residues. Deletions cut 0 bases from V and 7 bases from J, with 13 bases between. Germline CDR1 and CDR2: SEHNR and FQNEAQ (reference sequence). The CDR3 sequence is CASSLAGATGEQYF. DNA for the CDR3: TGTGCCAGCAGCTTAGCCGGGGCGACGGGGGAGCAGTACTTC. The full variable domain, its missing parts supplied by reference TRBV7-9 and TRBJ2-7, is DTGVSQNPRHKITKRGQNVTFRCDPISEHNRLYWYRQTLGQGPEFLTYFQNEAQLEKSRLLSDRFSAERPKGSFSTLEIQRTEQGDSAMYLCASSLAGATGEQYFGPGTRLTVT.